This TCR beta chain is from a study of blood T cell repertoires in COVID-19. Study overall: There were acute and convalescent COVID-19 samples, and they came from the United States, Italy and Spain. PBMCs, B-cell-depleted T cells, or T cells were the source of the cDNA or gDNA that made up the material.

The germline gives CDR1 SGHDT, CDR2 YYEEEE. V was clipped by 3 bases and J by 2 bases; unmatched bases: 5. The CDR3 spans 14 residues. Original data processing: It was from reference gene primer amplification that nucleated cell counts were estimated. The repertoire was sequenced with immunoSEQ multiplex PCR; TCRdb's copy has only in-frame clones and lacks some. V, J and clone size derive from that table, while D and trimming were established from the DNA sequence. The table lists about 300,000 clones, approximately 89% of them singletons. A Seattle source enrolled patients during active infection and followed them longitudinally.

The specimen was peripheral blood. This receptor was identified in a woman in her 30s with COVID-19, enrolled during active disease. The V gene is TRBV5-6, the J gene TRBJ2-7; 7 positions match TRBD1. The CDR3 here is CASSSGQVTYEQYF. The CDR3 DNA reads as TGTGCCAGCAGCTCCGGACAGGTGACCTACGAGCAGTACTTC.